This T cell receptor beta chain was found in a study of blood T cell repertoires in COVID-19. Study-wide context: COVID-19 samples from acute and convalescent phases originated in the United States, Italy and Spain.

Germline V CDR1 and CDR2: MNHEY, SMNVEV (reference sequence). The CDR3 is 13 residues long. V lost 7 bases to trimming and J lost 5 bases, with 12 bases between them. Living in 24 US areas, the participants were between roughly 18 and 90 years of age. Two negative PCRs, clearance, or symptom resolution characterized the recovered Cohort 3 donors. Measured with immunoSEQ multiplex PCR; TCRdb has only the in-frame clones, and not every one. Of roughly 330,000 clones listed, around 84% were seen once; the top ten hold under 11%. The rearrangement uses TRBV27 and TRBJ2-4, with D possibly being TRBD1 (5 bases). The sequence was collected from a woman younger than 30 who had recovered from COVID-19. The sequenced sample consisted of PBMCs or T cells enriched from blood (not recorded which). The CDR3 sequence: CASTQGQQNIQYF. The CDR3 DNA reads as TGTGCCAGCACTCAAGGACAACAAAACATTCAGTACTTC.